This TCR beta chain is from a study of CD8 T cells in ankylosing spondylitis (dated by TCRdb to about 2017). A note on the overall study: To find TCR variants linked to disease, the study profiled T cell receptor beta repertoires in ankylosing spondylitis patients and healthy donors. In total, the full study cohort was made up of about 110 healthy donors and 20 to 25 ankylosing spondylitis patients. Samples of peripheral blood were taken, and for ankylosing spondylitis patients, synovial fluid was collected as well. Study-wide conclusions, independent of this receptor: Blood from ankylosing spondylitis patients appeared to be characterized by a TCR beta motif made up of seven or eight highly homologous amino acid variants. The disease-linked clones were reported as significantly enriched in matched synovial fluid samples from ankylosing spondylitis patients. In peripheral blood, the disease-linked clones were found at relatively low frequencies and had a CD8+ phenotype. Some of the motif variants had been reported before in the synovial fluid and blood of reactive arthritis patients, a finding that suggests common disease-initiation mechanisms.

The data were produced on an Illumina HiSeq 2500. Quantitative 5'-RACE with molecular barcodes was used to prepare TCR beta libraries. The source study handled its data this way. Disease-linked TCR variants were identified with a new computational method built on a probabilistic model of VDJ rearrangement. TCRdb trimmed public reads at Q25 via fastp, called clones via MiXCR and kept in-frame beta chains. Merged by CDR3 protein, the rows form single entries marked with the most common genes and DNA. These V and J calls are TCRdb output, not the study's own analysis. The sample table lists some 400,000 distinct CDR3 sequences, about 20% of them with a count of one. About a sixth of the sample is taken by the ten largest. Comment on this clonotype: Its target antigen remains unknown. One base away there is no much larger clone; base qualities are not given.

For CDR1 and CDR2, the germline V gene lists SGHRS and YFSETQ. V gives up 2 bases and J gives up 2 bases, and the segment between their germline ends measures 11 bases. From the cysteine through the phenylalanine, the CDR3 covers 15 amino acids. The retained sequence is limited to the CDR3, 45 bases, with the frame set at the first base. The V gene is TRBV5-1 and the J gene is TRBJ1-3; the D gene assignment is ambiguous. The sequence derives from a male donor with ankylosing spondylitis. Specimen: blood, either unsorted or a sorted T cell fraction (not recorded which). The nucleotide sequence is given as TGCGCCAGCAGCTTCGAGGGCTTGGCTGGAAACACCATATATTTT. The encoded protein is CASSFEGLAGNTIYF.